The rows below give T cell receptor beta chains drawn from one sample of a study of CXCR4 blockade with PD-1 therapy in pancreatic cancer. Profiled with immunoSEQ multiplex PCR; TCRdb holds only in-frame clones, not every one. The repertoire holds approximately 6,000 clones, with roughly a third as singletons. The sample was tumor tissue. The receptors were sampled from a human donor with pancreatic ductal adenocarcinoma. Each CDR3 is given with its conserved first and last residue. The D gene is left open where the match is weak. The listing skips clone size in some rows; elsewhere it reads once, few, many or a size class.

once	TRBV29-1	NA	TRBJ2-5	TGCAGCGTTCGGACAGCACAAGAGACCCAGTACTTC	CSVRTAQETQYF
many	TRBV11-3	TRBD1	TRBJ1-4	TGTGCCAGCAGCCGCTCCGGGACAGACTTTGCAACTAATGAAAAACTGTTTTTT	CASSRSGTDFATNEKLFF
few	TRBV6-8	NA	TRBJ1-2	TGTGCCAGCAGTTGGACCCCTTCTTTACGGACGGCAAACTATGGCTACACCTTC	CASSWTPSLRTANYGYTF
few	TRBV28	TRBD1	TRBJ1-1	TGTGCCAGCAGCGGCCCCGGGAACAGGGGGAACACTGAAGCTTTCTTT	CASSGPGNRGNTEAFF
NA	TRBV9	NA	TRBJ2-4	TGTGCCAGCAGTGGGGCAGCCAAAAACATTCAGTACTTC	CASSGAAKNIQYF
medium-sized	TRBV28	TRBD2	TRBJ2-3	TGTGCCAGCAGCCTACGGACTAGCGGGAGCTTCGGTACGCAGTATTTT	CASSLRTSGSFGTQYF
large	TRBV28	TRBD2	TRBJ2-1	TGTGCCGCGGGGGGACTAGCGGGAGGTGGTTACAATGAGCAGTTCTTC	CAAGGLAGGGYNEQFF
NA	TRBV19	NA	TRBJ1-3	TGTGCCAGTAGTCCATCGAGTGGAAACACCATATATTTT	CASSPSSGNTIYF
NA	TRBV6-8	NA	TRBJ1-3	TGTGCCAGCAGACGAGACATCAACACCATATATTTT	CASRRDINTIYF
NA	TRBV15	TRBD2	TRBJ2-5	TGTGCCACCAGCAGAGGGATAGCGGGACAAGAGACCCAGTACTTC	CATSRGIAGQETQYF
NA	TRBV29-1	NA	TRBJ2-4	TGCAGCGTTGAATCTGGAACAGGGGCCAAAAACATTCAGTACTTC	CSVESGTGAKNIQYF
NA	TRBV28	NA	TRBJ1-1	TGTGCCAGCAGTAATACGTATCAAAACACTGAAGCTTTCTTT	CASSNTYQNTEAFF
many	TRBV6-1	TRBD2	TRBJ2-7	TGTGCCAGCAGTGAAGAACTAGCGGGATCCTACGAGCAGTACTTC	CASSEELAGSYEQYF
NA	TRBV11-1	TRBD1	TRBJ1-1	TGTGCCAGCAGCGAGGGACAGGGAAACATGAACACTGAAGCTTTCTTT	CASSEGQGNMNTEAFF
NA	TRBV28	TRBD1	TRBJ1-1	TGTGCCAGCAGTTTCCTCCTAAAGGAACAGGGGGGCACTGAAGCTTTCTTT	CASSFLLKEQGGTEAFF
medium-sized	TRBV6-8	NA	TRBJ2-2	TGTGCCAGCAGCCCTCGTCCGGGCACCGGGGAGCTGTTTTTT	CASSPRPGTGELFF
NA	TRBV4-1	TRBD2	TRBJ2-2	TGCGCCAGCAGCCCGGAGACTAGCGGGAAGAACACCGGGGAGCTGTTTTTT	CASSPETSGKNTGELFF
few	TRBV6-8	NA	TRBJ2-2	TGTGCCAGCAGTGTAAACGGGAACACCGGGGAGCTGTTTTTT	CASSVNGNTGELFF
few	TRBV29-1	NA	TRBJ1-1	TGCAGCGTTGGCCGGTCCCGGATGAACACTGAAGCTTTCTTT	CSVGRSRMNTEAFF
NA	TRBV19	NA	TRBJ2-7	TGTGCCAGTAGTTCCGGGACCTCTTCCTACGAGCAGTACTTC	CASSSGTSSYEQYF
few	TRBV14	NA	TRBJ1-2	TGTGCCAGCAGCCAAAATAACTATGGCTACACCTTC	CASSQNNYGYTF
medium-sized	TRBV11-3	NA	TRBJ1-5	TGTGCCAGCAGCTTGTGGGGGGAAGGCAATCAGCCCCAGCATTTT	CASSLWGEGNQPQHF
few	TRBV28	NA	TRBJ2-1	TGTGCCAGCAGTTTTGGGGCGAAACTATCAAGCTCCTACAATGAGCAGTTCTTC	CASSFGAKLSSSYNEQFF
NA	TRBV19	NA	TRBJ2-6	TGTGCCAGTAGTATTATTTGGGGAGGCATTTATGGGGCCAACGTCCTGACTTTC	CASSIIWGGIYGANVLTF
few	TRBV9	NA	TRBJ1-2	TGTGCCAGCAGCGTAGCCGACAGGAGGCACTATGGCTACACCTTC	CASSVADRRHYGYTF
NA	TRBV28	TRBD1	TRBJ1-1	TGTGCCAGCAGGGGACAGTTGAACACTGAAGCTTTCTTT	CASRGQLNTEAFF
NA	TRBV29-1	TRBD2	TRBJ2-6	TGCAGCGTTCGGGAGGGCAGTTCTGGGGCCAACGTCCTGACTTTC	CSVREGSSGANVLTF
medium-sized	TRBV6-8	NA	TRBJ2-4	TGTGCCAGCGCCCCAGGAGGCGTCTATGGCATTCAGTACTTC	CASAPGGVYGIQYF
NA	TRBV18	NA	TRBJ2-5	TGTGCCAGCTCACCACGTCTAGCAGAGGGTGCCCAGTACTTC	CASSPRLAEGAQYF
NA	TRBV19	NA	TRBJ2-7	TGTGCCAGTAGTATAGGCCAGGGAGGCTACGAGCAGTACTTC	CASSIGQGGYEQYF
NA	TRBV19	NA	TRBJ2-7	TGTGCCAGTAGTATAGACAGTACCTACGAGCAGTACTTC	CASSIDSTYEQYF
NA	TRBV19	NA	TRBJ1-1	TGTGCCAGTAGTAAGAGGGGCGATCCGAACACTGAAGCTTTCTTT	CASSKRGDPNTEAFF
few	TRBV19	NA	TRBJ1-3	TGTGCCAGTAGTGAACGACAGGTCTCTGGAAACACCATATATTTT	CASSERQVSGNTIYF
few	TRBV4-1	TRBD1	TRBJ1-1	TGCGCCAGCAGCCAGCTCGGTAGGGGGCTACAGGACACTGAAGCTTTCTTT	CASSQLGRGLQDTEAFF
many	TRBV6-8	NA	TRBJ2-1	TGTGCCACTGAACCAAGCCGGACTGGGCTTCTAGATGAGCAGTTCTTC	CATEPSRTGLLDEQFF
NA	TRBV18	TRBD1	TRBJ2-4	TGTGCCAGCTCCTTTCCGGGACAGGACATTCAGTACTTC	CASSFPGQDIQYF
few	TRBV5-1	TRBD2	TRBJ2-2	TGCGCCAGCAGCACTAGCGGGAGCGGTCCCACGAACACCGGGGAGCTGTTTTTT	CASSTSGSGPTNTGELFF
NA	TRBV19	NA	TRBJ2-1	TGTGCCAGTGGACTTGGGACTCCATCTTACAATGAGCAGTTCTTC	CASGLGTPSYNEQFF
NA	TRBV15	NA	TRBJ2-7	TGTGCCACCAGCAGAGATAAATGGGGGCACTACGAGCAGTACTTC	CATSRDKWGHYEQYF
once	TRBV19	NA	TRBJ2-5	TGTGCCAGTAGTACGGAACAGGCGAGATTACCAAGACTGTACTTC	CASSTEQARLPRLYF
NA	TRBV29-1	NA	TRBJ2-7	TGCAGCGTTGGCCTTCTTGGGGAGGCCTACGAGCAGTACTTC	CSVGLLGEAYEQYF
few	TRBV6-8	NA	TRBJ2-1	TGTGCCATCAGGCCAGACAGTTACAATGAGCAGTTCTTC	CAIRPDSYNEQFF
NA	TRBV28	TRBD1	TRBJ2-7	TGTGCCAGCAAGTCGGACAGGGGAATTAACGAGCAGTACTTC	CASKSDRGINEQYF
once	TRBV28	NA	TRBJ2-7	TGTGCCAGCAGTTTGGGTGGCACACAGGAGGAGCAGTACTTC	CASSLGGTQEEQYF
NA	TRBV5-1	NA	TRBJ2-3	TGCGCCAGCAGCTTGGACGTCAGTCCAGATACGCAGTATTTT	CASSLDVSPDTQYF
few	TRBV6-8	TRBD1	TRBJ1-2	TGTGCCAGCAGCTCGGGACAGATCTATGGCTACACCTTC	CASSSGQIYGYTF
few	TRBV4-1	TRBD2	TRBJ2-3	TGCGCCAGCAGCCGCGGGACTAGCGGGAAAGTTAACACAGATACGCAGTATTTT	CASSRGTSGKVNTDTQYF
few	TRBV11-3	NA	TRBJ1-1	TGTGCCAGCAGCTTTAGGGGTGGCTTTTCTGAAGCTTTCTTT	CASSFRGGFSEAFF
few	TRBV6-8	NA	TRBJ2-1	TGTGCCAGCAGTTACGAGGCCCACAATGAGCAGTTCTTC	CASSYEAHNEQFF
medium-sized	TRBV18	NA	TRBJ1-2	TGTGCCAGCTCACCGGCAAAACAGGGAAACTATGGCTACACCTTC	CASSPAKQGNYGYTF
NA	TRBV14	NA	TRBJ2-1	TGTGCCAGCAGCCAAGCGGACAGCGTTGAGCAGTTCTTC	CASSQADSVEQFF
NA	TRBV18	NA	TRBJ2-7	TGTGCCAGCTCACCCGAACGGAGTGGTTACGAGCAGTACTTC	CASSPERSGYEQYF
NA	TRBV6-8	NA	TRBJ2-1	TGTGCCAGCAGTTACTTGGGCGGCGATGAGCAGTTCTTC	CASSYLGGDEQFF
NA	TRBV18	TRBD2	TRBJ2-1	TGTGCCAGCGCACCCGGGACTAGGAATGAGCAGTTCTTC	CASAPGTRNEQFF
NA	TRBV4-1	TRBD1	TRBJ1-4	TGCGCCAGCAGCCCGGGACAGGGAAGCGAAAAACTGTTTTTT	CASSPGQGSEKLFF